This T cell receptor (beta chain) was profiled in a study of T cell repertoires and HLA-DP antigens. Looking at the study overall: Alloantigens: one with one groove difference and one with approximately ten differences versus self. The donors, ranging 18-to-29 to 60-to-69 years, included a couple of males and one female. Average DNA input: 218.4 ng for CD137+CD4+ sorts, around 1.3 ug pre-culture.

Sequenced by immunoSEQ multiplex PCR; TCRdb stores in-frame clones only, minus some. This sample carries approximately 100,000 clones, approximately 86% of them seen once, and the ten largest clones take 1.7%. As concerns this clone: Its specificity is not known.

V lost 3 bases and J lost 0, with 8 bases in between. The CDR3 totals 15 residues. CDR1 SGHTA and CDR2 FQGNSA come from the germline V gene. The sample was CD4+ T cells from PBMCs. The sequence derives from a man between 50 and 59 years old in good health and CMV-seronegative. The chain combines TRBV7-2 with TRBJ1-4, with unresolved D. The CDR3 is CASSLDGTTNEKLFF. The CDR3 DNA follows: TGTGCCAGCAGCTTGGACGGGACAACTAATGAAAAACTGTTTTTT.